This T cell receptor (beta chain) is drawn from a study of blood T cell repertoires in COVID-19. Study in general: From the United States, Italy and Spain came samples of acute and convalescent COVID-19. T cells, B-cell-depleted T cells, or PBMCs provided the cDNA or gDNA that served as material.

This clone was found once. Study processing details: For nucleated cells, counts were estimated from reference gene primer amplification. Only in-frame clones appear in the TCRdb table, and some are missing; sequencing was by immunoSEQ multiplex PCR. V and J calls and clone size are as listed in that table; D and trimming were resolved from the DNA. The data hold 300,000 to 350,000 clones, with roughly 89% observed a single time. Per germline, CDR1 KGHDR and CDR2 SFDVKD. The ends lost 6 bases at V and 0 bases at J; junction bases unmatched: 4. This CDR3 is built from 16 residues. The J gene is TRBJ2-2, the V gene TRBV24-1; 9 nucleotides align to TRBD1. Sequenced input: peripheral blood. This TCR was sampled from a woman aged 18-35 years who had recovered from COVID-19. The CDR3 protein is CATSFGDRANTGELFF. CDR3 nucleotide sequence: TGTGCCACCAGTTTTGGGGACAGGGCGAACACCGGGGAGCTGTTTTTT.